These T cell receptor beta chains were read from a single sample in a study of T cell repertoires in cytomegalovirus infection. TCRdb re-analysed the reads in MiXCR, keeping a single row per CDR3 protein. The table has some 200,000 distinct CDR3 sequences, approximately 19% seen once. Sequenced material: PBMCs. Source of these receptors: a human donor in good health (CMV status not recorded). Some clones in this sample may be carry-over from other donors' samples. Each CDR3 is given with its conserved first and last residue. The order of the fields is V gene, clone size, D gene, J gene, CDR3 protein, CDR3 DNA. The D gene is left open where the match is weak. For some rows the clone size is stated as once, few or many, or as a class when expanded; others skip it.

>TRBV27|few|NA|TRBJ2-1
CASRQGSLTYNEQFF
TGTGCCAGCAGGCAGGGTTCTTTAACCTACAATGAGCAGTTCTTC
>TRBV20-1|NA|NA|TRBJ2-1
CSASVGDQIVKQFF
TGCAGTGCTAGTGTTGGGGACCAAATAGTTAAGCAGTTCTTC
>TRBV5-1|NA|NA|TRBJ2-7
CASSLGPYYEQYF
TGCGCCAGCAGCTTAGGTCCCTACTACGAGCAGTACTTC
>TRBV7-2|many|NA|TRBJ1-5
CASSLKGGQGQPQHF
TGTGCCAGCAGCTTAAAAGGGGGTCAAGGTCAGCCCCAGCATTTT
>TRBV30|NA|NA|TRBJ1-5
CAWSPSDRIVAQPQHF
TGTGCCTGGAGTCCCTCCGACAGGATTGTAGCCCAGCCCCAGCATTTT
>TRBV6-5|NA|NA|TRBJ2-2
CASTNSGSNTGELFF
TGTGCCAGCACCAACAGTGGATCGAACACCGGGGAGCTGTTTTTT
>TRBV28|NA|TRBD1|TRBJ1-2
CASTGTGQDYGYTF
TGTGCCAGCACCGGGACAGGGCAAGACTATGGCTACACCTTC
>TRBV7-8|many|NA|TRBJ2-1
CASSPRGAWNNEQFF
TGTGCCAGCAGCCCCAGGGGAGCATGGAACAATGAGCAGTTCTTC
>TRBV7-2|few|TRBD2|TRBJ2-1
CASSSSGGSDNEQFF
TGTGCCAGCAGCTCGAGCGGGGGGTCTGACAATGAGCAGTTCTTC
>TRBV11-3|many|NA|TRBJ2-4
CASSLGRGGNIQYF
TGTGCCAGCAGCTTAGGGAGAGGGGGAAACATTCAGTACTTC
>TRBV6-5|NA|TRBD1|TRBJ2-5
CASSYRTGQTQYF
TGTGCCAGCAGTTATAGGACAGGACAGACCCAGTACTTC
>TRBV6-5|NA|TRBD2|TRBJ2-2
CASRSPPAGGPVGELFF
TGTGCCAGCAGATCCCCCCCAGCGGGAGGGCCCGTCGGGGAGCTGTTTTTT
>TRBV7-3|NA|TRBD2|TRBJ2-1
CASSPTSGPYNEQFF
TGTGCCAGCAGCCCGACTAGCGGACCTTACAATGAGCAGTTCTTC
>TRBV7-2|many|NA|TRBJ2-3
CASSLSGLTDTQYF
TGTGCCAGCAGCTTATCCGGCCTCACAGATACGCAGTATTTT
>TRBV29-1|NA|NA|TRBJ1-5
CSVVLGGSNQPQHF
TGCAGCGTCGTACTCGGGGGAAGCAATCAGCCCCAGCATTTT
>TRBV7-2|many|TRBD1|TRBJ1-2
CASTTGGIYGYTF
TGTGCCAGCACTACAGGGGGCATTTATGGCTACACCTTC
>TRBV7-9|many|NA|TRBJ1-2
CASSPQGQIYGYTF
TGTGCCAGCAGCCCCCAAGGGCAGATCTATGGCTACACCTTC
>TRBV20-1|NA|TRBD2|TRBJ2-7
CSAASGRADEQYF
TGCAGTGCCGCTAGCGGGAGGGCTGACGAGCAGTACTTC
>TRBV25-1|NA|NA|TRBJ1-2
CASSPGGGRSDSNYGYTF
TGTGCCAGCAGTCCCGGGGGTGGCAGATCGGATTCTAACTATGGCTACACCTTC
>TRBV7-9|many|NA|TRBJ2-3
CASSSRTDSTDTQYF
TGTGCCAGCAGCTCCCGGACCGATAGCACAGATACGCAGTATTTT
>TRBV7-3|NA|TRBD2|TRBJ2-2
CASRGSGSGGGELFF
TGTGCCAGCAGAGGAAGCGGGAGTGGTGGCGGGGAGCTGTTTTTT
>TRBV7-8|few|NA|TRBJ2-7
CASSLEREGPAHYEQYF
TGTGCCAGCAGCTTAGAACGGGAAGGGCCGGCCCACTACGAGCAGTACTTC
>TRBV20-1|NA|TRBD2|TRBJ2-1
CSATRLAGSEQFF
TGCAGTGCTACAAGACTAGCCGGGAGTGAGCAGTTCTTC
>TRBV7-9|NA|TRBD1|TRBJ1-4
CASSLTGIDEKLFF
TGTGCCAGCAGCTTGACAGGGATCGATGAAAAACTGTTTTTT
>TRBV10-3|NA|NA|TRBJ2-3
CAISSPDTSSTDTQYF
TGTGCCATCAGTTCCCCCGACACATCGAGCACAGATACGCAGTATTTT
>TRBV12-5|few|NA|TRBJ2-5
CASGSRTAQETQYF
TGTGCTAGTGGTTCGAGGACAGCCCAAGAGACCCAGTACTTC
>TRBV14|few|TRBD1|TRBJ1-2
CASSQGLAFQGAIYGYTF
TGTGCCAGCAGCCAAGGATTAGCCTTCCAGGGGGCGATCTATGGCTACACCTTC
>TRBV4-1|few|NA|TRBJ2-4
CASSQEGTVTGMHF
TGCGCCAGCAGCCAAGAGGGTACAGTAACCGGAATGCACTTC
>TRBV11-3|NA|NA|TRBJ1-1
CASSETRLMNTEAFF
TGTGCCAGCAGCGAAACCAGACTGATGAACACTGAAGCTTTCTTT
>TRBV29-1|NA|NA|TRBJ2-5
CSVEVGQGTQYF
TGCAGCGTTGAAGTGGGGCAGGGGACCCAGTACTTC
>TRBV6-1|NA|NA|TRBJ1-2
CASSESRHGYTF
TGTGCCAGCAGTGAATCAAGGCATGGCTACACCTTC
>TRBV7-9|many|TRBD2|TRBJ2-2
CATPTQAGVGTGELFF
TGTGCCACCCCAACGCAAGCGGGGGTTGGCACCGGGGAGCTGTTTTTT
>TRBV6-6|NA|NA|TRBJ1-1
CASSQGNTEAFF
TGTGCCAGCAGCCAAGGGAACACTGAAGCTTTCTTT
>TRBV6-6|few|NA|TRBJ2-1
CASRVQGISSYNEQFF
TGTGCCAGCAGGGTACAGGGAATCAGCTCCTACAATGAGCAGTTCTTC
>TRBV29-1|many|NA|TRBJ1-2
CSDALDGKLYGYTF
TGCAGCGACGCCCTGGACGGCAAGTTATATGGCTACACCTTC
>TRBV10-3|many|NA|TRBJ1-5
CATHRDSNQPQHF
TGTGCCACTCACAGGGATAGCAATCAGCCCCAGCATTTT